This T cell receptor beta chain came from a study of CD8 T cell repertoires and HIV-1 epitope variants. Overall study context: Tested: three Gag epitope families, Nef HW9 and YT9. An uncultured baseline aliquot held 1M T cells.

TCR beta CDR3 was sequenced at survey depth on immunoSEQ. Data came from immunoSEQ multiplex PCR; TCRdb stores just in-frame clones and leaves some out. Of over 90,000 clones listed, over 70% are singletons. V was trimmed by 5 bases and J by 8 bases, leaving 15 bases between them. The CDR3 loop spans 13 amino acids. Germline CDR1 MDHEN, CDR2 SYDVKM. This chain links TRBV28 with TRBJ1-1, with D perhaps TRBD1 (6 bases). Sequencing input: uncultured baseline CD8+ T cells from peripheral blood mononuclear cells (PBMCs). The TCR comes from a male donor with HIV. The CDR3 spells CASSLGQFREAFF. The CDR3 region has the DNA TGTGCCAGCAGTCTGGGACAATTCCGGGAAGCTTTCTTT. The whole variable domain, remainder taken from reference TRBV28 and TRBJ1-1, is DVKVTQSSRYLVKRTGEKVFLECVQDMDHENMFWYRQDPGLGLRLIYFSYDVKMKEKGDIPEGYSVSREKKERFSLILESASTNQTSMYLCASSLGQFREAFFGQGTRLTVV.